In its sample, the clone carrying this T cell receptor (beta chain) was seen a few times. The table came from immunoSEQ multiplex PCR; TCRdb's copy has only in-frame clones and leaves some out. This table has about 70,000 clones, about 94% appearing once. The data were taken from a study of technical replicates of blood from a few donors. The ends were cut back, 0 bases at V and 7 bases at J, with 19 bases in the middle. This CDR3 region has 16 residues. Germline-derived CDR1 and CDR2 are SGHNT and YYREEE (reference sequence). Sequences were obtained from T cells isolated from PBMCs. This TCR was sampled from a human donor in good health. The V and J genes are TRBV5-4 and TRBJ1-1; D perhaps matches TRBD1 (5 bases). CDR3 residues: CASSLAGTTPRGEAFF. The CDR3, as DNA: TGTGCCAGCAGCTTGGCGGGGACTACTCCTAGGGGTGAAGCTTTCTTT.